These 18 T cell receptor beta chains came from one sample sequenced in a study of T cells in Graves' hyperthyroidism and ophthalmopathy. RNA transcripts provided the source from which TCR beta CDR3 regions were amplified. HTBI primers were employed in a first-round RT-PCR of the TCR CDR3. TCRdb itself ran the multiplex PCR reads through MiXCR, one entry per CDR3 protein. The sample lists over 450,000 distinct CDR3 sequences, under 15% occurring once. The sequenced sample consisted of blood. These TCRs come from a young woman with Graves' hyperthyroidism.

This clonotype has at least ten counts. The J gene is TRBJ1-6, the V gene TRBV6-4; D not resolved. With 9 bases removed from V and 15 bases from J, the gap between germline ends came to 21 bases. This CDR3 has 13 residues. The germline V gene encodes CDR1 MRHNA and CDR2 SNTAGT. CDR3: CASQATSSVLLHF. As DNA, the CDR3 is TGTGCCAGTCAGGCCACCTCATCAGTTCTCCTCCACTTT.

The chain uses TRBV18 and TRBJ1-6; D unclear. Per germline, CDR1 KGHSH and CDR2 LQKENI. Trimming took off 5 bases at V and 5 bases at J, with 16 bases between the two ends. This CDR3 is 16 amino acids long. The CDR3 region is CASSFNDGVHNSPLHF. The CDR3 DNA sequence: TGTGCCAGCTCATTCAACGACGGGGTACATAATTCACCCCTCCACTTT.

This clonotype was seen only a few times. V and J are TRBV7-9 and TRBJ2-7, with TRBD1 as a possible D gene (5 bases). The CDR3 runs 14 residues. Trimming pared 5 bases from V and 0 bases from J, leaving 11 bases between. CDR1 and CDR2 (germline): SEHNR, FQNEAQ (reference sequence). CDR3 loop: CASSPQGSSYEQYV. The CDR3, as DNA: TGTGCCAGCAGCCCTCAGGGATCCTCCTACGAGCAGTACGTC.

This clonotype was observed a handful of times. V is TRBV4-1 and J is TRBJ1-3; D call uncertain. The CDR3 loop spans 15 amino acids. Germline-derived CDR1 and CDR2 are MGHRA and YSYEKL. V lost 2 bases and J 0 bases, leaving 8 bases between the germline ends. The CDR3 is CASSQSLSSGNTIYF. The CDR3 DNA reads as TGCGCCAGCAGCCAATCCCTCAGCTCTGGAAACACCATATATTTT.

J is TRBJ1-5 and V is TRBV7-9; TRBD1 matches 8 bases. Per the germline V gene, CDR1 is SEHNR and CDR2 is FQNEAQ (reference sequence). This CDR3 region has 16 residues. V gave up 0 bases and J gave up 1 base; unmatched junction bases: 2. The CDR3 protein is CASSLAGQESNQPQHF. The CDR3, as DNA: TGTGCCAGCAGCTTAGCGGGACAGGAAAGCAATCAGCCCCAGCATTTT.

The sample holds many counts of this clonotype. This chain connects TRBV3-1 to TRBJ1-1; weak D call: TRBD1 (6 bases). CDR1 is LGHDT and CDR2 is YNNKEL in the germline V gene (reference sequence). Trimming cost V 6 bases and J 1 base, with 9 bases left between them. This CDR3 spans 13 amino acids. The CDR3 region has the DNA TGTGCCAGCAGTCAACAGGGGAACACTGAAGCTTTCTTT. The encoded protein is CASSQQGNTEAFF.

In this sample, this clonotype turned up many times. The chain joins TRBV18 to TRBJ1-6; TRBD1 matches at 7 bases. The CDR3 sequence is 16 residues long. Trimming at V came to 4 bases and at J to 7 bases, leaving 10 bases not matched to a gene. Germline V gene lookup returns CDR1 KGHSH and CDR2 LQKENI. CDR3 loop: CASSRSTDRLNSPLHF. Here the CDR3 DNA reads TGTGCCAGCTCACGGTCTACGGACAGGTTGAATTCACCCCTCCACTTT.

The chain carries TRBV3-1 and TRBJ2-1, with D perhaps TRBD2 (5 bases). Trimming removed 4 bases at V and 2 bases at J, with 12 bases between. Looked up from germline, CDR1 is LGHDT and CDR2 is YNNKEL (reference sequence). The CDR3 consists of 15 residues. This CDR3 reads CASSPGGPAYNEQFF. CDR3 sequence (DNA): TGTGCCAGCAGCCCCGGAGGACCCGCCTACAATGAGCAGTTCTTC.

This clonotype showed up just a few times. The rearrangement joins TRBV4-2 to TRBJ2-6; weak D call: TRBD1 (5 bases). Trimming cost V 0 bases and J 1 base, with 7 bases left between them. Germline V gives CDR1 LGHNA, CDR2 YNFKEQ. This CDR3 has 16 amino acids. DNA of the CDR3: TGTGCCAGCAGCCAAGAGGCAGGGTCTGGGGCCAACGTCCTGACTTTC. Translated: CASSQEAGSGANVLTF.

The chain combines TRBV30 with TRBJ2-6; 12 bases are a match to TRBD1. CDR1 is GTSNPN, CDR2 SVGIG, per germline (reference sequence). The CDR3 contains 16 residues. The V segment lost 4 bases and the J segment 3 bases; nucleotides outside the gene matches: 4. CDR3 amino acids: CAWMGQGARGANVLTF. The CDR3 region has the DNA TGTGCCTGGATGGGACAGGGGGCGCGTGGGGCCAACGTCCTGACTTTC.

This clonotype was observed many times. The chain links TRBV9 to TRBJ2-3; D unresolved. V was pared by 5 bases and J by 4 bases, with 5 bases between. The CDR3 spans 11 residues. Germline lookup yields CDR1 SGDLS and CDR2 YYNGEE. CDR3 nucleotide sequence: TGTGCCAGCAGTGTGGCAGATACGCAGTATTTT. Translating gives CASSVADTQYF.

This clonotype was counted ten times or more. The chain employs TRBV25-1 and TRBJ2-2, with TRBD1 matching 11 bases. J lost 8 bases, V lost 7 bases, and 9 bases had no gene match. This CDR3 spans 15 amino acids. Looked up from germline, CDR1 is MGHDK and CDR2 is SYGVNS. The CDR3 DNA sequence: TGTGCCAGCAACCCCGGGACAGGGGGGACTGGGGAGCTGTTTTTT. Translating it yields CASNPGTGGTGELFF.

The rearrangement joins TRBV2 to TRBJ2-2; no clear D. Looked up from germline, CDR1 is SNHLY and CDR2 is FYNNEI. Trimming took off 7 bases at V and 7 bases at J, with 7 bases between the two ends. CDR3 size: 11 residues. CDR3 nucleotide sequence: TGTGCCAGCAATACCATCGGGGAGCTGTTTTTT. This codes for CASNTIGELFF.

The CDR3 spells CASRTSGTGEQYV. CDR3 coding DNA: TGTGCCAGCAGGACTAGCGGGACCGGGGAGCAGTACGTC. The rearrangement links TRBV2 to TRBJ2-7; 11 positions agree with TRBD2. V lost 6 bases to trimming and J lost 7 bases; unmatched junction nucleotides: 5. CDR1 is SNHLY, CDR2 FYNNEI, per germline. This CDR3 has 13 amino acids.

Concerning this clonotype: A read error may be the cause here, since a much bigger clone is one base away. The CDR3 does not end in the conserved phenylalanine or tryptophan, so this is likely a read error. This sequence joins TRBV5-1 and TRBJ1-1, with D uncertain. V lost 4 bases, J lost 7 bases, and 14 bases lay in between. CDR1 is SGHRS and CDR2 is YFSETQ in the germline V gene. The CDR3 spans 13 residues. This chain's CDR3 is CASSPRGSDEAFV. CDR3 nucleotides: TGCGCCAGCAGCCCCCGTGGGAGTGATGAAGCTTTCGTT.

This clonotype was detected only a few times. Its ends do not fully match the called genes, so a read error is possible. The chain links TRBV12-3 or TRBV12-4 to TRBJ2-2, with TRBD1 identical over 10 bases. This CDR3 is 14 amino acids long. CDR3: CASSPGQGSGELSF. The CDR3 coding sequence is TGTGCCAGCAGTCCGGGACAGGGGTCCGGGGAGCTGTCTTTT.

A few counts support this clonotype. CDR3 in DNA: TGTGCCAGCAGCTTAGACTCGGGACTAAGGTTCTTC. This encodes CASSLDSGLRFF. This chain uses TRBV11-3 with TRBJ2-1; 7 bases are a match to TRBD2. Trimming cost V 0 bases and J 15 bases; bases outside gene matches: 5. This CDR3 has 12 residues. The germline CDR1 and CDR2 sequences are SGHNT and YENEEA.

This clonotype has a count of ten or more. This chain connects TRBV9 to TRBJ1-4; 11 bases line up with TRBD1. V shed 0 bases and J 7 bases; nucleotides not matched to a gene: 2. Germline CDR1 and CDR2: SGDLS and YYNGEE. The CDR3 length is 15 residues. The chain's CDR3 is CASSVGGTGGEKLFF. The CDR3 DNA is TGTGCCAGCAGCGTAGGTGGGACAGGGGGTGAAAAACTGTTTTTT.